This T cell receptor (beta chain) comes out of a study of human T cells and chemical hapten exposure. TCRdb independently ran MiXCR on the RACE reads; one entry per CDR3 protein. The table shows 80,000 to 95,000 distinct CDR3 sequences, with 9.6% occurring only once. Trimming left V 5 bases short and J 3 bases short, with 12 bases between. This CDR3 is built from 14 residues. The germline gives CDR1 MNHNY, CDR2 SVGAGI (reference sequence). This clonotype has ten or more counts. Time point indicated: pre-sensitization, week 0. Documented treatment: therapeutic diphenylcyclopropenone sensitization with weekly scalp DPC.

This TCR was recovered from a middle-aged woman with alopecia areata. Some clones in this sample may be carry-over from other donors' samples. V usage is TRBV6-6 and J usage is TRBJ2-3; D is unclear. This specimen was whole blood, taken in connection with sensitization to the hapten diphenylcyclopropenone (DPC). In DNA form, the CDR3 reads TGTGCCAGCAGTCGTCGCGGTAGAACAGATACGCAGTATTTT. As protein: CASSRRGRTDTQYF.